The 31 T cell receptor beta chains presented below share a single source sample, sequenced in a study of blood T cell repertoires in COVID-19. Clones were read by immunoSEQ multiplex PCR, and TCRdb kept only the in-frame ones, dropping some. This table holds a few hundred thousand clones, more than 70% found once. Material: PBMCs or T cells enriched from blood (not recorded which). The receptors come from a woman aged 18-29 years who had recovered from COVID-19.

The chain joins TRBV5-4 to TRBJ2-5; TRBD2 aligns across 8 bases. With V trimmed by 0 bases and J by 1 base, 5 bases remained unmatched. The CDR3 contains 16 residues. Germline assignment: CDR1 SGHNT and CDR2 YYREEE (reference sequence). This CDR3 reads CASSLGLSGTQETQYF. As DNA, the CDR3 is TGTGCCAGCAGCTTGGGGCTTAGCGGGACCCAAGAGACCCAGTACTTC.

The rearrangement links TRBV19 to TRBJ2-2, with 9 positions matching TRBD1. The CDR3 contains 15 residues. Trimming took 6 bases from V and 3 from J; bases not matched to a gene: 5. The V gene's germline CDR1 is LNHDA and CDR2 SQIVND (reference sequence). Written as DNA, the CDR3 is TGTGCCAGTAGCCCGGGACAGGGCTACACCGGGGAGCTGTTTTTT. Residues: CASSPGQGYTGELFF. Based on the CDR3 plus reference TRBV19 and TRBJ2-2, the full variable domain is DGGITQSPKYLFRKEGQNVTLSCEQNLNHDAMYWYRQDPGQGLRLIYYSQIVNDFQKGDIAEGYSVSREKKESFPLTVTSAQKNPTAFYLCASSPGQGYTGELFFGEGSRLTVL.

The V and J genes are TRBV2 and TRBJ1-1, with a tentative D call TRBD1 (5 bases). CDR1 SNHLY and CDR2 FYNNEI come from the germline V gene. This CDR3 has 14 amino acids. Trimming shortened V by 2 bases and J by 6 bases, and 13 bases separated the two germline ends. The CDR3 loop is CASSELSGRAEAFF. The CDR3 DNA follows: TGTGCCAGCAGTGAACTTTCAGGGCGTGCTGAAGCTTTCTTT.

A single count supports this clone. The genes are TRBV10-2 and TRBJ2-1, with D tentatively TRBD2 (7 bases). CDR3 length equals 16 residues. V gave up 0 bases and J gave up 8 bases, with 17 bases separating them. The germline gives CDR1 WSHSY, CDR2 SAAADI. The CDR3 loop is CASSESGGALLDEQFF. The CDR3 DNA follows: TGCGCCAGCAGTGAGTCTGGGGGGGCCCTCTTGGATGAGCAGTTCTTC.

As DNA, the CDR3 is TGTGCCAGCAGCTTAGCCCCCAGGTACGATGAGCAGTTCTTC. This encodes CASSLAPRYDEQFF. J is TRBJ2-1 and V is TRBV7-6; D is undetermined. Germline lookup yields CDR1 SGHVS and CDR2 FNYEAQ. V was trimmed by 0 bases and J by 8 bases, leaving 11 bases between them. The CDR3 is 14 amino acids.

The chain carries TRBV19 and TRBJ1-4; no clear D. There are 13 residues in the CDR3. CDR1 and CDR2 from the germline V gene are LNHDA and SQIVND (reference sequence). Trimming stripped 3 bases from V and 2 bases from J, with 4 bases between. CDR3 loop: CASSIRTNEKLFF. CDR3 coding DNA: TGTGCCAGTAGTATCCGTACTAATGAAAAACTGTTTTTT.

This rearrangement joins TRBV13 to TRBJ2-1; 9 nucleotides align to TRBD2. V lost 3 bases to trimming and J lost 4 bases; unmatched junction nucleotides: 10. Germline CDR1 PRHDT, CDR2 FYEKMQ (reference sequence). The CDR3 runs to 17 residues. CDR3 region: CASSLVLAGPVYNEQFF. CDR3 DNA sequence: TGTGCCAGCAGCTTGGTTCTAGCGGGGCCCGTGTACAATGAGCAGTTCTTC.

This clone was observed once. V and J are TRBV30 and TRBJ1-6; the match to TRBD1 covers 9 bases. After removal of 1 base from V and 10 bases from J, the junction contained 11 bases not matched to a gene. This CDR3 comprises 16 residues. Germline V gene sequence: CDR1 GTSNPN, CDR2 SVGIG (reference sequence). CDR3 nucleotide sequence: TGTGCCTGGAGTGAGAGACAGGGGGGATCCTACTCACCCCTCCACTTT. Translation: CAWSERQGGSYSPLHF.

This chain connects TRBV6-4 to TRBJ2-1, with 9 bases matching TRBD2. Losses at the gene ends were 5 bases for V and 3 bases for J; bases not matched to a gene: 8. Germline CDR1 reads MRHNA; CDR2 reads SNTAGT. The CDR3 extends over 16 amino acids. This CDR3 reads CASSLCGGAGYNEQFF. CDR3 coding DNA: TGTGCCAGCAGTCTCTGCGGGGGGGCGGGCTACAATGAGCAGTTCTTC.

V and J are TRBV19 and TRBJ1-5, with no clear D. From germline, CDR1 is LNHDA and CDR2 SQIVND (reference sequence). This CDR3 has 13 amino acids. V dropped 5 bases and J dropped 9 bases, with 14 bases sitting between them. The CDR3 coding sequence is TGTGCCAGTAGTCTAGGGCCGCCTGGGCCCCAGCATTTT. Translating gives CASSLGPPGPQHF.

The V gene is TRBV4-1, the J gene TRBJ2-5; TRBD2 aligns across 7 bases. This CDR3 has 16 amino acids. Trimming cost V 3 bases and J 5 bases; bases outside gene matches: 12. From germline, CDR1 is MGHRA and CDR2 YSYEKL. The CDR3 region is CASSHRDYPGQETQYF. The CDR3 DNA reads TGCGCCAGCAGCCACCGGGACTACCCCGGCCAGGAGACCCAGTACTTC.

This sequence joins TRBV30 and TRBJ1-2, with D unresolved. V lost 1 base and J 7 bases, leaving 10 bases between the germline ends. Germline assignment: CDR1 GTSNPN and CDR2 SVGIG (reference sequence). This CDR3 region has 12 residues. In DNA form, the CDR3 reads TGTGCCTGGAGTGGTACCCGCGCTGGCTACACCTTC. This gives the protein CAWSGTRAGYTF.

The chain uses TRBV7-2 and TRBJ2-1; 9 bases line up with TRBD1. This CDR3 has 14 residues. Germline V gene sequence: CDR1 SGHTA, CDR2 FQGNSA. The J segment lost 6 bases and the V segment lost 5 bases, leaving 5 bases of the junction unmatched. CDR3 nucleotides: TGTGCCAGCAGCGTATCGACAGGGGGCAATGAGCAGTTCTTC. Translating gives CASSVSTGGNEQFF.

The chain has TRBV3-1 (or the pseudogene TRBV3-2) and TRBJ2-5; D may be TRBD2 (6 bases). V was pared by 0 bases and J by 5 bases, with 16 bases between. Germline V CDR1 and CDR2: LGHDT, YNNKEL (reference sequence). The CDR3 has 16 amino acids. CDR3 sequence (DNA): TGTGCCAGCAGCCAAGACCCCGGGGGATTTGGGGAGACCCAGTACTTC. Translating it yields CASSQDPGGFGETQYF.

This clone came up many times. The chain joins TRBV4-3 to TRBJ2-7; D not certain. The CDR3 length is 14 residues. Per germline, CDR1 LGHNA and CDR2 YSLEER. Trimming took off 0 bases at V and 4 bases at J, with 10 bases between the two ends. The CDR3 loop is CASSQDLERYEQYF. CDR3 bases: TGCGCCAGCAGCCAAGATCTGGAGAGATACGAGCAGTACTTC.

V is TRBV29-1 and J is TRBJ1-1; the D is unclear. V was clipped by 6 bases and J by 0 bases, with 11 bases between them. The CDR3 runs 13 residues. Germline CDR1 is SQVTM and CDR2 is ANQGSEA. In nucleotides, the CDR3 is TGCAGCGTGCTGCGGCGGATGAACACTGAAGCTTTCTTT. The encoded protein is CSVLRRMNTEAFF.

The CDR3 sequence: CASSPPLINYGYTF. CDR3 DNA: TGTGCCAGCAGTCCTCCTCTAATTAACTATGGCTACACCTTC. The chain recombines TRBV28 with TRBJ1-2; no firm D call. The CDR3 loop spans 14 amino acids. In germline, CDR1 is MDHEN, CDR2 SYDVKM. V lost 5 bases to trimming and J lost 1 base, with 11 bases between them.

J is TRBJ2-1 and V is TRBV4-1; 9 bases agree with TRBD1. This CDR3 region has 15 residues. V lost 4 bases to trimming and J lost 7 bases; unmatched junction nucleotides: 8. Per the germline V gene, CDR1 is MGHRA and CDR2 is YSYEKL. CDR3 coding DNA: TGCGCCAGCAGCCTTACCCCCGGGACAGGGAATGAGCAGTTCTTC. It codes for CASSLTPGTGNEQFF.

The CDR3 DNA sequence: TGTGCCAGCAGCGTAGGAGGATATAGCAATCAGCCCCAGCATTTT. This encodes CASSVGGYSNQPQHF. The V and J genes are TRBV9 and TRBJ1-5; no clear D. Per germline, CDR1 SGDLS and CDR2 YYNGEE. V was shortened by 0 bases and J by 0 bases, with 7 bases between the two germline ends. CDR3 length: 15 amino acids.

This chain connects TRBV5-1 to TRBJ1-1; 11 nucleotides align to TRBD1. Trimming cost V 4 bases and J 7 bases; bases outside gene matches: 12. This CDR3 has 16 amino acids. Germline V lookup: CDR1 SGHRS, CDR2 YFSETQ. The CDR3 nucleotides are TGCGCCAGCAGCGTCGGGACAGGGGGGTTTTATGGTGAAGCTTTCTTT. Its protein product is CASSVGTGGFYGEAFF. The full variable domain, rest sourced from reference TRBV5-1 and TRBJ1-1, is KAGVTQTPRYLIKTRGQQVTLSCSPISGHRSVSWYQQTPGQGLQFLFEYFSETQRNKGNFPGRFSGRQFSNSRSEMNVSTLELGDSALYLCASSVGTGGFYGEAFFGQGTRLTVV.

The genes are TRBV27 and TRBJ1-2; TRBD1 aligns across 12 bases. V shed 5 bases, J shed 4 bases, and the junction held 5 bases outside the gene matches. There are 15 residues in the CDR3. CDR1 is MNHEY and CDR2 is SMNVEV in the germline V gene (reference sequence). This chain's CDR3 is CASSPGTGGFYGYTF. The CDR3 DNA is TGTGCCAGCAGTCCCGGGACAGGGGGCTTCTATGGCTACACCTTC.

The chain is built from TRBV28 and TRBJ1-5, with 8 bases matching TRBD1. The V and J ends lost 1 base and 4 bases, in that order; junction bases with no gene match: 6. This CDR3 has 16 amino acids. Germline loops: CDR1 MDHEN, CDR2 SYDVKM. This CDR3 reads CASSLSGGAKNQPQHF. The CDR3 region has the DNA TGTGCCAGCAGTTTATCAGGGGGCGCGAAAAATCAGCCCCAGCATTTT. Full variable domain (rest looked up from reference TRBV28 and TRBJ1-5): DVKVTQSSRYLVKRTGEKVFLECVQDMDHENMFWYRQDPGLGLRLIYFSYDVKMKEKGDIPEGYSVSREKKERFSLILESASTNQTSMYLCASSLSGGAKNQPQHFGDGTRLSIL.

The gene calls are TRBV30 and TRBJ1-6, with 9 bases matching TRBD1. CDR1 GTSNPN and CDR2 SVGIG come from the germline V gene (reference sequence). This CDR3 is 15 amino acids long. Trimming cost V 1 base and J 7 bases; bases outside gene matches: 5. The CDR3 DNA is TGTGCCTGGAGTGCCGACAGGGGGGGGAATTCACCCCTCCACTTT. It yields the protein CAWSADRGGNSPLHF.

The gene calls are TRBV10-3 and TRBJ2-7; 7 nucleotides agree with TRBD1. The CDR3 runs to 15 residues. Germline lookup yields CDR1 ENHRY and CDR2 SYGVKD. The V and J ends lost 1 base and 7 bases, in that order; junction bases with no gene match: 10. The CDR3 nucleotides read TGTGCCATCAGTGAGTGGGACAGCCCTGGGGATGAGCAGTACTTC. It is translated as CAISEWDSPGDEQYF.

The J gene is TRBJ2-5, the V gene TRBV7-2; D not certain. The V gene lost 5 bases and the J gene lost 1 base, with 5 bases spanning the gap. The CDR3 is 12 residues long. Germline CDR1 is SGHTA and CDR2 is FQGNSA. The CDR3 loop reads CASSKLQETQYF. CDR3 nucleotides: TGTGCCAGCAGCAAACTCCAAGAGACCCAGTACTTC.

This clone was counted only a few times. The sample has other DNA sequences that encode this CDR3 too. The chain uses TRBV7-2 and TRBJ1-1; 7 bases line up with TRBD1. Germline CDR1 SGHTA, CDR2 FQGNSA. The CDR3 extends over 14 amino acids. Losses at the gene ends were 5 bases for V and 1 base for J; bases not matched to a gene: 4. This CDR3 is CASSLGQRNTEAFF. The DNA for the CDR3 is TGTGCCAGCAGCCTGGGACAGAGGAACACTGAAGCTTTCTTT.

The rearrangement joins TRBV5-4 to TRBJ1-5; maybe TRBD1 (5 bases). Germline loops: CDR1 SGHNT, CDR2 YYREEE (reference sequence). The CDR3 has 14 amino acids. Trimming took 0 bases from V and 7 from J, leaving 11 bases between them. In DNA, the CDR3 is TGTGCCAGCAGCTTGGCCTTAAGACAGCAGCCCCAGCATTTT. Translated, it gives CASSLALRQQPQHF. The full variable domain, rest sourced from reference TRBV5-4 and TRBJ1-5, is ETGVTQSPTHLIKTRGQQVTLRCSSQSGHNTVSWYQQALGQGPQFIFQYYREEENGRGNFPPRFSGLQFPNYSSELNVNALELDDSALYLCASSLALRQQPQHFGDGTRLSIL.

This clone appeared a single time. The chain carries TRBV13 and TRBJ2-1; D perhaps matches TRBD2 (6 bases). The CDR3 spans 17 residues. The V gene lost 1 base and the J gene lost 0 bases, with 13 bases spanning the gap. Germline V gene sequence: CDR1 PRHDT, CDR2 FYEKMQ (reference sequence). DNA for the CDR3: TGTGCCAGCAGCTTAGAGGGACGGGGGAGCTCCTACAATGAGCAGTTCTTC. Its protein is CASSLEGRGSSYNEQFF.

The chain is built from TRBV6-5 and TRBJ2-3; 8 bases map to TRBD2. Germline assignment: CDR1 MNHEY and CDR2 SVGAGI. The junction had 7 bases not matched to a gene; V was cut back by 8 bases and J by 0 bases. The CDR3 is made up of 15 amino acids. The CDR3 region is CASGPRGGSTDTQYF. The CDR3 nucleotides read TGTGCCAGCGGGCCCCGGGGGGGAAGCACAGATACGCAGTATTTT.

The J gene is TRBJ2-6, the V gene TRBV19; D remains unclear. Germline V gene data show CDR1 as LNHDA and CDR2 as SQIVND (reference sequence). The CDR3 is 14 amino acids. V lost 5 bases to trimming and J lost 3 bases, with 8 bases between them. The chain's CDR3 is CASSPGLGANVLTF. CDR3 bases: TGTGCCAGTAGTCCTGGGCTTGGGGCCAACGTCCTGACTTTC.

V is TRBV19 and J is TRBJ1-1; D is undetermined. The V gene lost 1 base and the J gene lost 3 bases, with 6 bases spanning the gap. The CDR3 consists of 13 residues. Germline V gene lookup returns CDR1 LNHDA and CDR2 SQIVND (reference sequence). CDR3: CASSIGGHTEAFF. The DNA of the CDR3 is TGTGCCAGTAGTATAGGCGGGCACACTGAAGCTTTCTTT.